This is a list of T cell receptor beta chains from one sample in a study of vaccination and CD4 T cells after COVID-19. What these receptors recognize is not known. TCRdb passed the PCR reads through MiXCR, listing each CDR3 protein once. The table records about 7,800 distinct CDR3 sequences, approximately 52% of them present only once. The sequenced sample was CD4+ T cells from blood, cultured in vitro. These receptors came from a human donor who had recovered from COVID-19. Each CDR3 is given with its conserved first and last residue. The order of the fields is J gene, CDR3 length, V gene, CDR3 protein.

j_gene: TRBJ2-5; len: 18; v_gene: TRBV4-1; CDR3aa: CASSQVGGVASSLETQYF
j_gene: TRBJ2-3; len: 16; v_gene: TRBV20-1; CDR3aa: CSADLGLAGGADTQYF
j_gene: TRBJ2-3; len: 12; v_gene: TRBV20-1; CDR3aa: CSAQARADTQYF
j_gene: TRBJ2-1; len: 15; v_gene: TRBV4-1; CDR3aa: CASRNPGQGWNEQFF
j_gene: TRBJ2-3; len: 14; v_gene: TRBV4-1; CDR3aa: CASSQQEGKDTQYF
j_gene: TRBJ2-3; len: 13; v_gene: TRBV7-2; CDR3aa: CASSDSVTDTQYF
j_gene: TRBJ2-3; len: 17; v_gene: TRBV15; CDR3aa: CATSKLGGRGGTDTQYF
j_gene: TRBJ2-7; len: 14; v_gene: TRBV19; CDR3aa: CASSPLGRGIEQYF
j_gene: TRBJ2-5; len: 13; v_gene: TRBV20-1; CDR3aa: CSVKRGGQETQYF
j_gene: TRBJ2-7; len: 17; v_gene: TRBV6-4; CDR3aa: CASSDKGISGLSYEQYF
j_gene: TRBJ2-3; len: 13; v_gene: TRBV7-2; CDR3aa: CASSGFEADTQYF
j_gene: TRBJ1-2; len: 12; v_gene: TRBV12-3/TRBV12-4; CDR3aa: CASSFRIYGYTF
j_gene: TRBJ1-5; len: 15; v_gene: TRBV10-3; CDR3aa: CASRRDRNSNQPQHF
j_gene: TRBJ1-2; len: 11; v_gene: TRBV28; CDR3aa: CASSQRQGYTF
j_gene: TRBJ2-5; len: 13; v_gene: TRBV7-9; CDR3aa: CASSSRGPETQYF
j_gene: TRBJ1-2; len: 13; v_gene: TRBV6-1; CDR3aa: CASSEKENYGYTF
j_gene: TRBJ1-2; len: 14; v_gene: TRBV9; CDR3aa: CASSVGQGPDGYTF
j_gene: TRBJ2-4; len: 18; v_gene: TRBV12-3/TRBV12-4; CDR3aa: CASPNPPGGQFGGNIQYF
j_gene: TRBJ2-4; len: 20; v_gene: TRBV28; CDR3aa: CASSSHAPRDRGHFKNIQYF
j_gene: TRBJ2-2; len: 15; v_gene: TRBV25-1; CDR3aa: CASRQAGGPTGELFF
j_gene: TRBJ1-1; len: 13; v_gene: TRBV11-2; CDR3aa: CASSFRGNTEAFF
j_gene: TRBJ1-1; len: 13; v_gene: TRBV2; CDR3aa: CASSAEGFTEAFF
j_gene: TRBJ2-3; len: 14; v_gene: TRBV20-1; CDR3aa: CSARLSSGRDTQYF
j_gene: TRBJ1-1; len: 13; v_gene: TRBV2; CDR3aa: CASSESWGSEAFF
j_gene: TRBJ2-7; len: 19; v_gene: TRBV20-1; CDR3aa: CSAPEGRLVFPSRKGEQYF
j_gene: TRBJ1-2; len: 16; v_gene: TRBV6-1; CDR3aa: CASSAQGARLWYGYTF
j_gene: TRBJ1-5; len: 17; v_gene: TRBV4-1; CDR3aa: CASSQDYRTPGNQPQHF
j_gene: TRBJ2-4; len: 13; v_gene: TRBV20-1; CDR3aa: CSAGDWGKNIQYF
j_gene: TRBJ1-5; len: 13; v_gene: TRBV28; CDR3aa: CASSRRRDQPQHF
j_gene: TRBJ1-6; len: 14; v_gene: TRBV7-6; CDR3aa: CASSLRDGNSPLHF
j_gene: TRBJ2-7; len: 14; v_gene: TRBV5-1; CDR3aa: CASSLEGTLHEQYF
j_gene: TRBJ2-2; len: 15; v_gene: TRBV5-1; CDR3aa: CASSLDAATTGELFF
j_gene: TRBJ1-1; len: 12; v_gene: TRBV2; CDR3aa: CASSEGRTEAFF
j_gene: TRBJ2-5; len: 15; v_gene: TRBV11-3; CDR3aa: CASSPPGLADDSQYF
j_gene: TRBJ1-5; len: 15; v_gene: TRBV28; CDR3aa: CASSLGGGSNQPQHF